The present TCR beta chain was sequenced within a study of cytomegalovirus exposure and HLA in healthy donors. CDR1 and CDR2 from the germline V gene are LNHDA and SQIVND (reference sequence). V shed 4 bases and J 2 bases; nucleotides not matched to a gene: 4. The CDR3 has 16 amino acids. The PCR employed 60 Vbeta primers together with 13 Jbeta primers. Clones were sequenced by immunoSEQ multiplex PCR, and TCRdb holds only the in-frame ones, with some missing. Here the sample spans about 160,000 clones, about four fifths being singletons. Sequenced: PBMCs. The sequence was obtained from a man in his fifties or sixties in good health and CMV-seropositive. This chain connects TRBV19 to TRBJ2-3; the match to TRBD2 covers 12 bases. Here the CDR3 DNA reads TGTGCCAGTAGTACCGGACTAGCGGGGAACACAGATACGCAGTATTTT. As protein: CASSTGLAGNTDTQYF.